A selection of T cell receptor beta chains follows, all from one sample in a study of cytomegalovirus exposure and HLA in healthy donors. Sequencing was performed with immunoSEQ multiplex PCR; in TCRdb, only in-frame clones are kept and a portion is missing. The sample yields about 160,000 clones, roughly 70% seen once. The sample taken for sequencing was PBMCs. These receptors all come from a woman aged 25 to 45 in good health and CMV-seronegative. CDR3s include the opening cysteine and the closing phenylalanine or tryptophan. Clone size is shown for a subset of rows, as once, few, many or a class of expanded clone.

TRBV9	TRBJ2-7	once	CASSTSGTYEQYF
TRBV28	TRBJ1-2	NA	CASSLPTGTYGYTF
TRBV7-2	TRBJ1-5	few	CASSPQDHLPQHF
TRBV21-1	TRBJ2-7	NA	CASSPQRSQGSYEQYF
TRBV19	TRBJ1-5	NA	CASRPTGAENQPQHF
TRBV10-3	TRBJ2-1	NA	CAISAPVSGGSHEQFF
TRBV6-6	TRBJ1-5	NA	CASRNDRGGSNQPQHF
TRBV5-4	TRBJ2-7	few	CASSFWGDEQYF
TRBV5-1	TRBJ2-3	NA	CASSLDPSGSTDTQYF
TRBV27	TRBJ1-5	NA	CASSFTAGGDQPQHF
TRBV7-9	TRBJ2-7	NA	CASSLNVGQVEQYF
TRBV7-2	TRBJ1-1	NA	CASSLESPLREAFF
TRBV25-1	TRBJ2-5	NA	CASSPPGRQETQYF
TRBV5-1	TRBJ2-2	NA	CASNVQGYTGELFF
TRBV14	TRBJ2-7	NA	CASSPEERNSYEQYF
TRBV30	TRBJ2-5	few	CAWSPDSHQETQYF
TRBV23-1	TRBJ2-7	few	CASNRDRYSYEQYF
TRBV6-5	NA	NA	CASSYSRGGGYEQYF
TRBV6-5	TRBJ1-5	NA	CASSYSSSESQPQHF
TRBV6-1	TRBJ1-4	NA	CASSEGDRDSEKLFF
TRBV28	NA	NA	CASRPPGGQALYEQYF
TRBV6-6	TRBJ1-1	few	CASNPRGIISTEAFF
TRBV12-5	TRBJ2-7	NA	CASGLAGQGSHEQYF
TRBV29-1	TRBJ2-7	NA	CSVCLAGGPGEQYF
TRBV7-2	TRBJ2-1	few	CASSLVQGRAYEQFF
TRBV7-2	TRBJ2-1	few	CASSLPRGGSIYNEQFF
TRBV6-6	TRBJ2-7	few	CASSRPAYYEQYF
TRBV6-5	TRBJ1-1	NA	CASSYSGGAENTEAFF
TRBV2	TRBJ2-4	NA	CASSPRGQQNIQYF
TRBV15	TRBJ1-1	NA	CATSRDVWGAEAFF
TRBV6-1	TRBJ2-3	few	CASIKGGTSDTQYF
TRBV15	TRBJ2-3	NA	CATSTAGGGDTQYF
TRBV5-1	TRBJ2-2	NA	CASQKIGTRDGELFF
TRBV25-1	TRBJ2-2	once	CASSVTGTGNSGELFF
TRBV9	TRBJ2-1	NA	CASSPEGLAGRRQFF
TRBV7-9	TRBJ2-5	NA	CASTPNGMAGETQYF
TRBV9	TRBJ1-3	NA	CASSVDSSGNTIYF
TRBV28	TRBJ2-2	NA	CASKGGRKNTGELFF
TRBV9	TRBJ2-7	NA	CASSVGQFNEQYF
TRBV29-1	TRBJ2-7	NA	CSVEQRGAYEQYF
TRBV15	TRBJ2-3	once	CATSREASGRGEDTQYF
TRBV27	TRBJ1-3	once	CASSLSQGGNTIYF
TRBV2	TRBJ1-2	NA	CASSEARGGGGYTF
TRBV7-2	TRBJ1-6	NA	CASSAGQNSPLHF
TRBV7-6	TRBJ1-2	NA	CASSLNREDGYTF
TRBV7-3	TRBJ2-5	few	CASSSQTQETQYF
TRBV19	TRBJ2-7	NA	CASSRDSTYEQYF
TRBV9	TRBJ2-1	NA	CASSASGRFLNEQFF
TRBV7-9	TRBJ1-6	NA	CASSRQGGYSPLHF
TRBV28	TRBJ2-7	NA	CASSLNRGQYF
TRBV13	TRBJ2-5	once	CASSLRVGRGETQYF
TRBV25-1	TRBJ2-5	NA	CASSGQGEETQYF
TRBV7-9	TRBJ2-2	NA	CASSLVPGSVTGELFF
TRBV7-9	TRBJ2-5	NA	CASSWVDRAQETQYF
TRBV29-1	TRBJ1-1	NA	CSARRGSTEAFF